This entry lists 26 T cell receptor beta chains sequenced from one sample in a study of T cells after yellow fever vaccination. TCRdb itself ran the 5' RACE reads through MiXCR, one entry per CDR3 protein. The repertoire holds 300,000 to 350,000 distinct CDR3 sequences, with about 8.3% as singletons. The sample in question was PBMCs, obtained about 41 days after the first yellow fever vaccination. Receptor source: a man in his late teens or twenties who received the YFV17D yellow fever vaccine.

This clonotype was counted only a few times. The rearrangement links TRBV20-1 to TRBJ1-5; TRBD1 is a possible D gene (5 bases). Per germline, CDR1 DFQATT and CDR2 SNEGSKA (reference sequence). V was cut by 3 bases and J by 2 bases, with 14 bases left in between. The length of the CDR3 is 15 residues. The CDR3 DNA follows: TGCAGTGCTAGGGGGGAAGGGCCGGGCAATCAGCCCCAGCATTTT. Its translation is CSARGEGPGNQPQHF.

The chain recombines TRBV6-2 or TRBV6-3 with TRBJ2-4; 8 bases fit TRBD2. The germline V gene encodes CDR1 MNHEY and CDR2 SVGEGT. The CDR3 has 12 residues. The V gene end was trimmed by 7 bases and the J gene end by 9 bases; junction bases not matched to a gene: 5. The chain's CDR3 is CASTRGGGIQYF. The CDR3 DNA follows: TGTGCCAGCACCCGGGGGGGCGGCATTCAGTACTTC.

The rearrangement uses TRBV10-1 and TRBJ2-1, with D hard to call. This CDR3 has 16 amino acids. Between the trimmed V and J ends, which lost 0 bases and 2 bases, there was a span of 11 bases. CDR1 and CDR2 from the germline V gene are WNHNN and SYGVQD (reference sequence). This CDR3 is CASSESHLPPYNEQFF. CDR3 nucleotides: TGCGCCAGCAGTGAGTCACATCTCCCGCCCTACAATGAGCAGTTCTTC.

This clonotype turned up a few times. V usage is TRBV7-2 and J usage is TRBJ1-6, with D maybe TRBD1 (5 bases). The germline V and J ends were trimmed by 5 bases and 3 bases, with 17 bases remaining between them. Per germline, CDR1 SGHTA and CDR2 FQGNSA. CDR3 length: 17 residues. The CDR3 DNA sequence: TGTGCCAGCAGCCAACCGGGGAGACAGCTCTATAATTCACCCCTCCACTTT. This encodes CASSQPGRQLYNSPLHF.

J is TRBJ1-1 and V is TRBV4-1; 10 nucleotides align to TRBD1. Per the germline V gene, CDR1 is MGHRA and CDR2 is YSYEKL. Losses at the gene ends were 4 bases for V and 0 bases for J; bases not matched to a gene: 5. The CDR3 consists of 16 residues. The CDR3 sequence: CASSLGTGVLNTEAFF. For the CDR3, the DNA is TGCGCCAGCAGCCTTGGGACAGGGGTTTTGAACACTGAAGCTTTCTTT.

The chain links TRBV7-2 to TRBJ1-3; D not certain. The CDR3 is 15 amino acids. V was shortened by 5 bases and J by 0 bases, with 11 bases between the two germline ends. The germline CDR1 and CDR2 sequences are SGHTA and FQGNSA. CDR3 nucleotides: TGTGCCAGCAGCAACGACGGGTTCTCTGGAAACACCATATATTTT. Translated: CASSNDGFSGNTIYF. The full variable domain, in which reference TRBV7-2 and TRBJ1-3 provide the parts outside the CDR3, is GAGVSQSPSNKVTEKGKDVELRCDPISGHTALYWYRQSLGQGLEFLIYFQGNSAPDKSGLPSDRFSAERTGGSVSTLTIQRTQQEDSAVYLCASSNDGFSGNTIYFGEGSWLTVV.

The CDR3 DNA sequence: TGTGCCAGCAGTTTTCGACGGGTAGAGACCCAGTACTTC. It is translated as CASSFRRVETQYF. The rearrangement links TRBV12-3 or TRBV12-4 to TRBJ2-5; no clear D. V was trimmed by 3 bases and J by 4 bases, leaving 9 bases between them. The CDR3 contains 13 residues.

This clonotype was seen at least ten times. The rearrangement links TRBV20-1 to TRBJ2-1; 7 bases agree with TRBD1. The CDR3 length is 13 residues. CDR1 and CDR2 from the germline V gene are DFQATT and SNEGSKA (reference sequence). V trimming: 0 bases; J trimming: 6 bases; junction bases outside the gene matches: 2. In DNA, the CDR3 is TGCAGTGCTAGAGAGGGACAGCCCAATGAGCAGTTCTTC. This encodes CSAREGQPNEQFF.

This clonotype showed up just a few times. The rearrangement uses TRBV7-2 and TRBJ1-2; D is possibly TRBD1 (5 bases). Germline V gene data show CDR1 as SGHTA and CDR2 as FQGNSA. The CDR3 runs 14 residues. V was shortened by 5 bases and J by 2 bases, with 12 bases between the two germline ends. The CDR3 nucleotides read TGTGCCAGCAGCCTTGACAGCCGCAACTATGGCTACACCTTC. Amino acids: CASSLDSRNYGYTF.

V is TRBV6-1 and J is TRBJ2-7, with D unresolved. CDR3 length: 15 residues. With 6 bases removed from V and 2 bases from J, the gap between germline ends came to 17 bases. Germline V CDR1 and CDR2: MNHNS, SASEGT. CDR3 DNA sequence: TGTGCCAGCAGGACGATACCCCTTGATGCCTACGAGCAGTACGTC. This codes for CASRTIPLDAYEQYV.

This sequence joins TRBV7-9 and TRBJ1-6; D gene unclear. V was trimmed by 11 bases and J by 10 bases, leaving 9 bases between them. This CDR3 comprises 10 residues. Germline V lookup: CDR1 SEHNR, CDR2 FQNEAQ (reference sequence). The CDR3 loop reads CAVGESPLHF. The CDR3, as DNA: TGTGCCGTCGGGGAATCACCCCTCCACTTT.

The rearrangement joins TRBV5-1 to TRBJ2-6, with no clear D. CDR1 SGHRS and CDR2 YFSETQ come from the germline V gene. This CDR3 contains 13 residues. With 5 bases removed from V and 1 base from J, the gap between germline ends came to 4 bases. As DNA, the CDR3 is TGCGCCAGCAGGAGGTCTGGGGCCAACGTCCTGACTTTC. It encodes CASRRSGANVLTF.

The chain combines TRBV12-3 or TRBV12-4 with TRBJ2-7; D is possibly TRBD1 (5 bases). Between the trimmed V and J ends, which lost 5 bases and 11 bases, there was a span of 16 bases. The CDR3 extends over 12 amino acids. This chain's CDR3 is CASSLRGAREYF. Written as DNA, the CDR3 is TGTGCCAGCAGTCTGCGTGGGGCTCGGGAGTACTTC.

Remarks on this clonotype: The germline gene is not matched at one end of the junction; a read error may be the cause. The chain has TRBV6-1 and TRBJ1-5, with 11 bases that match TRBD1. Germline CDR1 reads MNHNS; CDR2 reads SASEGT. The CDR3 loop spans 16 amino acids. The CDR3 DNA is TGTGCCAGCAGTAGAACTGGACAGGGGGCTCATCACCCCCAGCATTTT. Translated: CASSRTGQGAHHPQHF.

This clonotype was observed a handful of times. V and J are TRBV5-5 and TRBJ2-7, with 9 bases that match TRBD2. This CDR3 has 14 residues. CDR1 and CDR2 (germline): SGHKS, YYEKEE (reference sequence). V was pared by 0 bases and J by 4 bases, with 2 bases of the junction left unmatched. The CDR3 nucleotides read TGTGCCAGCAGCTTGGTAGCGGGGGTGTACGAGCAGTACGTC. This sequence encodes CASSLVAGVYEQYV.

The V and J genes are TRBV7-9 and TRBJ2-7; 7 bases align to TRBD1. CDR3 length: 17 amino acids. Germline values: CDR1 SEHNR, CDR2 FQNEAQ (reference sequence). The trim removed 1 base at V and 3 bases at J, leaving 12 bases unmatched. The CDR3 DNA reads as TGTGCCAGCAGCTTAGGAGGGACAGCCGATGGAGGCTACGAGCAGTACTTC. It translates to CASSLGGTADGGYEQYF.

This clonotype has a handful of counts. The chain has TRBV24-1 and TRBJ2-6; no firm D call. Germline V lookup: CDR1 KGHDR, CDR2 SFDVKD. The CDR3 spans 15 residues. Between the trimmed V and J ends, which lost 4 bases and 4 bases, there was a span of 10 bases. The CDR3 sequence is CATSDRSTGANVLTF. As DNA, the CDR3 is TGTGCCACCAGTGACCGCTCGACCGGGGCCAACGTCCTGACTTTC.

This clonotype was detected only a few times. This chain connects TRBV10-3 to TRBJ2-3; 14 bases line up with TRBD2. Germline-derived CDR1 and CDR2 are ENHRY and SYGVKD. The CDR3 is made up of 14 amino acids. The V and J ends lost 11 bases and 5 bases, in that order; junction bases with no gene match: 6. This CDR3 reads CAVTSGGAVDTQYF. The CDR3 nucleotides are TGTGCCGTGACTAGCGGGGGGGCGGTAGATACGCAGTATTTT.

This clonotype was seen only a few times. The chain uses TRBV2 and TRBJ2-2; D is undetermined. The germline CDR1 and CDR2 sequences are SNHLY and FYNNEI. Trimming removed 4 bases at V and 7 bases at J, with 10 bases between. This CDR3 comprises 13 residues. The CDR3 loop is CASSVQPSGELFF. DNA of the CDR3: TGTGCCAGCAGTGTCCAACCCAGCGGGGAGCTGTTTTTT.

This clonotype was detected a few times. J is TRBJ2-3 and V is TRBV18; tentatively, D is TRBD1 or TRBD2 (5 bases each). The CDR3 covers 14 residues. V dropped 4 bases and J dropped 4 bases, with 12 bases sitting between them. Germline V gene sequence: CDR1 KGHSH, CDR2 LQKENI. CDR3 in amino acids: CASSQSRDADTQYF. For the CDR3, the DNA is TGTGCCAGCTCACAGTCCCGGGACGCAGATACGCAGTATTTT. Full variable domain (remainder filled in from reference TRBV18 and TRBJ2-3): NAGVMQNPRHLVRRRGQEARLRCSPMKGHSHVYWYRQLPEEGLKFMVYLQKENIIDESGMPKERFSAEFPKEGPSILRIQQVVRGDSAAYFCASSQSRDADTQYFGPGTRLTVL.

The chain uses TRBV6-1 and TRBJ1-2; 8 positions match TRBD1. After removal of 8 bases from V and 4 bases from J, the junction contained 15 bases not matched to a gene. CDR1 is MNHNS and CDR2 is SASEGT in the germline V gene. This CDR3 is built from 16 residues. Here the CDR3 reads CASSSRSGTGSYGYTF. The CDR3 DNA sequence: TGTGCCAGCTCCTCAAGGTCGGGGACAGGTTCCTATGGCTACACCTTC.

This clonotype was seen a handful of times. The CDR3 loop is CATWGDTQYF. CDR3 nucleotide sequence: TGTGCCACGTGGGGGGATACGCAGTATTTT. V usage is TRBV27 and J usage is TRBJ2-3, with D possibly called TRBD1 or TRBD2 (5 bases each). This CDR3 is 10 amino acids long. Germline lookup yields CDR1 MNHEY and CDR2 SMNVEV (reference sequence). The germline V and J ends were trimmed by 10 bases and 6 bases, with 8 bases remaining between them.

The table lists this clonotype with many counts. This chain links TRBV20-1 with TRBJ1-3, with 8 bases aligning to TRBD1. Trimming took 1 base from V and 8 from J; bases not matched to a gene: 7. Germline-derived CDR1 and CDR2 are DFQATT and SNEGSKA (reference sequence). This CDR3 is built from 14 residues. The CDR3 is CSARVAGGRDTIYF. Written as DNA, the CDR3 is TGCAGTGCTAGAGTGGCAGGGGGCAGGGACACCATATATTTT.

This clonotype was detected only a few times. The CDR3 here is CSARDRDPFDEQFF. As DNA, the CDR3 is TGCAGTGCTAGAGATCGGGATCCGTTCGATGAGCAGTTCTTC. The chain uses TRBV20-1 and TRBJ2-1, with D perhaps TRBD2 (5 bases). Trimming cost V 0 bases and J 8 bases, with 14 bases left between them. The CDR3 is 14 amino acids. Per the germline V gene, CDR1 is DFQATT and CDR2 is SNEGSKA (reference sequence).

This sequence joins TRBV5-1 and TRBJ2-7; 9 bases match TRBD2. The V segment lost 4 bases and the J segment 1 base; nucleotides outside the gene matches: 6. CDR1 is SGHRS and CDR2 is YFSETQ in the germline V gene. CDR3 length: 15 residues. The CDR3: CASSNRAGGSYEQYF. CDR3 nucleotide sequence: TGCGCCAGCAGCAACAGAGCGGGGGGTTCCTACGAGCAGTACTTC.

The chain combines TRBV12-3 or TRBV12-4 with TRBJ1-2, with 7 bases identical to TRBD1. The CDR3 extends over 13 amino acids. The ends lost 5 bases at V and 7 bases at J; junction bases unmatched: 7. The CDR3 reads CASSPTGVSGYTF. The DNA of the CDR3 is TGTGCCAGCAGTCCCACAGGGGTTAGTGGCTACACCTTC.